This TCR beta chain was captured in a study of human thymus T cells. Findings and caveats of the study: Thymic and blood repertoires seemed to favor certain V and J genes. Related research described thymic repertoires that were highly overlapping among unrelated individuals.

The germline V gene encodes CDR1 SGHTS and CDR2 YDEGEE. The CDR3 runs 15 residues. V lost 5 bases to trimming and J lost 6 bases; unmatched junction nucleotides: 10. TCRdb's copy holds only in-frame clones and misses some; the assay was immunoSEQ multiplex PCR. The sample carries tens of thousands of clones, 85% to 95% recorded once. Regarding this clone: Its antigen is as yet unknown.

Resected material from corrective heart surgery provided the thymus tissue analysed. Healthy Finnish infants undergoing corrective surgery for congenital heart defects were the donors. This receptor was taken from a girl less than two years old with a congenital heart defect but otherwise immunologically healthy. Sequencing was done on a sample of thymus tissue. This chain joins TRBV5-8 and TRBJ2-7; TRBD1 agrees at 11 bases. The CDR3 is CASSQSRTGGIEQYF. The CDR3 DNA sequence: TGTGCCAGCAGTCAATCGAGGACAGGGGGCATCGAGCAGTACTTC.